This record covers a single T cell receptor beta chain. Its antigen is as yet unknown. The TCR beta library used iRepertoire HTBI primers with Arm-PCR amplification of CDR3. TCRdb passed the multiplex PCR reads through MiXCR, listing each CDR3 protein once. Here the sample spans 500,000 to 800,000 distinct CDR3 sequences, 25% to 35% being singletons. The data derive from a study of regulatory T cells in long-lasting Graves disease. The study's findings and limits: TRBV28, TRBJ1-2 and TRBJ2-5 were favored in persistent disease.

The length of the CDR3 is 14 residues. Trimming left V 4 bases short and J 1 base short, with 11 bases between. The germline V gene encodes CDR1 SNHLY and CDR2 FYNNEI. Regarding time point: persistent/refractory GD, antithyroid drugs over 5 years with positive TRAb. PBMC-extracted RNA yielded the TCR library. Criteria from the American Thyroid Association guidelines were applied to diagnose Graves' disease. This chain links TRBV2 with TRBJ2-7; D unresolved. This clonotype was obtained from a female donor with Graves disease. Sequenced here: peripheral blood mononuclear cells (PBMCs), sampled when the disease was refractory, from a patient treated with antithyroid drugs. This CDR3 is CASSGMLLSYEQYF. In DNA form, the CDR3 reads TGTGCCAGCAGTGGGATGCTCCTTTCCTACGAGCAGTACTTC.